This T cell receptor (beta chain) was sequenced in a study of neurological immune-mediated disorders. The study, taken as a whole, reports: Multiple sclerosis patients had less TCR clonal expansion than even healthy controls, unlike HTLV-1-associated myelopathy.

With 10-nucleotide random UMIs, 5'RACE was used to make the cDNA. A single record per CDR3 protein comes from TCRdb applying MiXCR to the 5' RACE reads. This sample has approximately 38,000 distinct CDR3 sequences, with 2.5% found just once. In its sample, this clonotype was seen many times. Its antigen is currently unknown. The receptor's source is a man over 45 with multiple sclerosis. The sequenced sample was PBMCs.

This chain's CDR3 is CSARDHDGSTDTQYF. Here the CDR3 DNA reads TGCAGTGCTAGAGATCACGACGGAAGCACAGATACGCAGTATTTT. The gene calls are TRBV20-1 and TRBJ2-3; D is ambiguous. Germline values: CDR1 DFQATT, CDR2 SNEGSKA (reference sequence). This CDR3 has 15 residues. Trimming stripped 0 bases from V and 0 bases from J, with 10 bases between.